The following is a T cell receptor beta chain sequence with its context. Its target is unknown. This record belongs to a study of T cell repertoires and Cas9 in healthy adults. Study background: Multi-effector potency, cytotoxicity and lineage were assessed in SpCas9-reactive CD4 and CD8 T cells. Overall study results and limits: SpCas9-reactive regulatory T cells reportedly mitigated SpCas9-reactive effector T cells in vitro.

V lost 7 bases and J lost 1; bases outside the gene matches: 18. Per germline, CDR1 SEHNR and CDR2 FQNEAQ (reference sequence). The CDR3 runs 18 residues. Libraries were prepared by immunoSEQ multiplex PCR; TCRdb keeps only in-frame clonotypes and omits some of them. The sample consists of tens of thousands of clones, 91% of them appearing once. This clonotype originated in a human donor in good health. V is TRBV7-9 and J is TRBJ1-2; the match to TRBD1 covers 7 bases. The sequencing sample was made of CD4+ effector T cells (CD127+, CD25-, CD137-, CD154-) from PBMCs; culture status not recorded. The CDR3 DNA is TGTGCCAGCACCTTGGGATCCGGGACAGACATCCATAACTATGGCTACACCTTC. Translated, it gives CASTLGSGTDIHNYGYTF.